These T cell receptor beta chains were read from a single sample in a study of T cell changes during pregnancy in multiple sclerosis. The table came from immunoSEQ multiplex PCR; TCRdb's copy has only in-frame clones and leaves some out. The sample lists some 100,000 clones; 90% to 95% were seen once. The input for sequencing was peripheral blood, taken before pregnancy. The receptors here all came from a female donor with multiple sclerosis, enrolled in a pregnancy study. Both conserved end residues are part of each CDR3.

j_gene | v_gene | CDR3aa
TRBJ1-1 | TRBV4-1 | CASSPDRGDTEAFF
TRBJ1-1 | TRBV27 | CASSPRQLMGAFF
TRBJ2-3 | TRBV6-5 | CASSYGSQGDTQYF
TRBJ1-2 | TRBV6-5 | CASSYSGRAYGYTF
TRBJ1-1 | TRBV7-9 | CASSLTRDADAFF
TRBJ2-1 | TRBV5-1 | CASSRGRLAGQLSYNEQFF
TRBJ2-7 | TRBV18 | CASSPNRGVGEQYF
TRBJ1-4 | TRBV4-2 | CASSQGGGTNEKLFF
TRBJ2-7 | TRBV19 | CARLALLLAGGPRTYEQYF
TRBJ2-1 | TRBV7-9 | CASSLARLAESSYNEQFF
TRBJ2-5 | TRBV4-1 | CASSSGGGKTQYF
TRBJ2-5 | TRBV19 | CASSPRVGETQYF
TRBJ2-5 | TRBV15 | CATSRGEETQYF
TRBJ2-4 | TRBV5-5 | CASSSDRGLAKNIQYF
TRBJ2-5 | TRBV7-8 | CASSLGPQGWQETQYF
TRBJ2-1 | TRBV27 | CASSPNLEILGGFHEQFF
TRBJ2-7 | TRBV19 | CASSIRLGQRSYEQYF
TRBJ1-5 | TRBV19 | CASTVYSNQPQHF
TRBJ2-7 | TRBV6-1 | CASSPGTGLTYEQYF
TRBJ2-3 | TRBV6-4 | CASSSGQSTDTQYF
TRBJ2-3 | TRBV13 | CASKGEVTGDTQYF
TRBJ1-4 | TRBV2 | CASRRQGAMGEKLFF
TRBJ2-3 | TRBV6-1 | CASSELRSNSYF
TRBJ2-1 | TRBV7-9 | CASSSSKAGQNYNEQFF
TRBJ2-2 | TRBV7-9 | CASSPYGTGVTGELFF
TRBJ2-2 | TRBV7-6 | CASSRRRRLAGRGTGELFF
TRBJ2-2 | TRBV27 | CASSRGSGELFF
TRBJ2-1 | TRBV19 | CASSIYGGSYNEQFF
TRBJ1-2 | TRBV11-3 | CAPRDRLVYGYTF
TRBJ1-1 | TRBV19 | CASSPGRTNTEAFF
TRBJ2-7 | TRBV5-8 | CASNPRGQLYYEQYF
TRBJ1-3 | TRBV11-2 | CASSYRGTGVGNTIYF
TRBJ2-2 | TRBV21-1 | CASSKASGGSTGELFF
TRBJ1-5 | TRBV2 | CASRRTRNQPQHF
TRBJ2-7 | TRBV19 | CASSPGGPYEQYF
TRBJ2-1 | TRBV14 | CASSQVASGIGEQFF
TRBJ1-4 | TRBV28 | CASSLAGAGEKLFF
TRBJ2-7 | TRBV6-1 | CASSEGTSYEQYF
TRBJ1-5 | TRBV6-1 | CASSEAPGQGGQPQHF
TRBJ1-2 | TRBV21-1 | CASSKGNRVLSNYGYTF
TRBJ2-3 | TRBV7-2 | CASSWGLAGLIDTQYF